This entry is about one T cell receptor (beta chain). This clonotype has ten or more counts. This clone's antigen is unknown. Per-nucleotide qualities are absent, and no much larger clonotype sits a single base away. This entry is derived from a study of regulatory T cells in long-lasting Graves disease (dated by TCRdb to about 2021). Background for the entire study: To count as having persistent Graves' disease, a patient had to have received antithyroid drug treatment for over 5 years with TSH receptor autoantibodies remaining persistently positive. Peripheral blood TCR sequencing and RNA sequencing compared persistent Graves' disease patients with newly diagnosed Graves' disease patients. The study was registered as a clinical trial and conducted in China. A total of 33 samples underwent TCR sequencing, from roughly 13 patients with persistent Graves' disease and 20 or so patients with newly diagnosed Graves' disease. Persistent Graves' disease patients in the clinical cohort had taken antithyroid drugs for about 10.3 years on average.

The time point label for this specimen denotes: persistent/refractory GD, antithyroid drugs over 5 years with positive TRAb. For both TCR sequencing and RNA sequencing, RNA was extracted from PBMCs in TRIzol. The diagnosis of Graves' disease followed American Thyroid Association guidelines. Patients were recruited from an endocrinology department in Xi'an, China. Each patient gave 7 to 9.5 milliliters of peripheral blood, collected in an EDTA anticoagulant tube. PBMCs were isolated by Ficoll Paque Plus density gradient separation without further T cell sorting. RNA quality was checked with an Agilent 2100 Bioanalyzer and agarose gel, and concentration with a NanoDrop 2000. Overall results and qualifications from the work: A larger number of public clonotypes was shared among persistent patients (approximately 2,600) than among newly diagnosed patients (roughly 1,000). Persistent Graves' disease patients showed lower TCR Shannon entropy and fewer highly expanded clones than newly diagnosed patients, suggesting clonal expansion. Preferential use of TRBV28, TRBJ1-2 and TRBJ2-5 was observed in persistent disease, whereas TRBV20-1 and TRBJ2-1 were favored in newly diagnosed disease. Only the TCR beta chain was sequenced and analyzed. The small sample size was acknowledged by the authors as a limitation that may reduce accuracy. Peripheral blood alone was examined, since thyroid tissue, which constituted the primary lesion, could not be accessed.

The method was multiplex PCR. The sequencing machine was an Illumina HiSeq 4000. TCR beta libraries were built with iRepertoire HTBI primers and Arm-PCR amplification of CDR3 regions. Before sequencing, the PCR products went through gel purification. For the original study's pipeline: Gene usage analysis of CDR3 amino acid clonotypes relied on the approximately 60 TRBV and around 14 TRBJ segments identified across samples. Filtered high-quality paired reads were merged into contigs using COPE and FqMerger. BLAST was used to align contigs to IMGT TRBV, TRBD and TRBJ reference genes, and CDR3 was defined according to IMGT. Clonotypes above 0.1% frequency were classified as highly expanded clones. Repertoire diversity was measured by Shannon entropy, and V-J evenness by the Gini coefficient. Public clonotypes were defined as clonotypes shared by more than one individual. TCRdb redid the processing of the public reads, applying fastp at Q25 and MiXCR, and retained in-frame beta chains. One record per CDR3 amino acid sequence lists the most common genes and DNA. These V and J calls are TCRdb output, not the study's own analysis. The sample table holds around 300,000 distinct CDR3 sequences, of which around 23% were seen once. Just over 55% of the sample is taken by the ten largest.

As encoded in the germline V gene, CDR1 is SGHVS while CDR2 is FQNEAQ. The CDR3 numbers 16 residues from cysteine through phenylalanine. Solely the CDR3 DNA is kept, with 48 bases framed from the first base. V gives up 4 bases and J gives up 3 bases, and the segment between their germline ends measures 16 bases. The sample in question was peripheral blood mononuclear cells (PBMCs), obtained when the disease was refractory, from a patient treated with antithyroid drugs. The chain links TRBV7-8 with TRBJ2-1; perhaps TRBD2 is the D gene, with 5 bases matching. This TCR was sampled from a female donor with Graves disease. DNA sequence: TGTGCCAGCAGCTCGCCTCTAGCTTCCAGCTACAATGAGCAGTTCTTC. Protein translation: CASSSPLASSYNEQFF.